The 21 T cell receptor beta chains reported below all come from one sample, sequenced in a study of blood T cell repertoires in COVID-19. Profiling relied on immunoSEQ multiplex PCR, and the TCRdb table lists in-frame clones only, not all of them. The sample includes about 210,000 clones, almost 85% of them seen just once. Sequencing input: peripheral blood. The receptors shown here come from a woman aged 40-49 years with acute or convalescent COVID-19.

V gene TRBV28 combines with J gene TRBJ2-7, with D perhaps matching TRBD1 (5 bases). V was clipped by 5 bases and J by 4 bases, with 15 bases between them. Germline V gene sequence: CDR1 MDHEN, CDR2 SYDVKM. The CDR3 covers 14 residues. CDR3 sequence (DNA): TGTGCCAGCAGTGCCGACAGCCCGACATACGAGCAGTACTTC. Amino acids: CASSADSPTYEQYF.

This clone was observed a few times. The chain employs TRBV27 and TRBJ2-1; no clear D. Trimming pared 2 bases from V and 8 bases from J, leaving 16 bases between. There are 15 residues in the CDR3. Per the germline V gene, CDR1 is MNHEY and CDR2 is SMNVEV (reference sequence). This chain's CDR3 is CASSLDLTTVYEQFF. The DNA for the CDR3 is TGTGCCAGCAGTTTAGACTTAACCACGGTGTATGAGCAGTTCTTC.

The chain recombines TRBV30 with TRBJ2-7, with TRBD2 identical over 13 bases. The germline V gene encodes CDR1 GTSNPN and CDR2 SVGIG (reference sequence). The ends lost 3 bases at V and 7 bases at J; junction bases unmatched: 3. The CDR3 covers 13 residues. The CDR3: CAWRLAGGREQYF. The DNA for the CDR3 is TGTGCCTGGAGACTAGCGGGAGGGAGGGAGCAGTACTTC.

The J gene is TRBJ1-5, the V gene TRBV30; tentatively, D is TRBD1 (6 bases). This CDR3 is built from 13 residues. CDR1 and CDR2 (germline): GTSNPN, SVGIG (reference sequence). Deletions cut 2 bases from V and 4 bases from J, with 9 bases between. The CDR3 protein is CAWSNRENQPQHF. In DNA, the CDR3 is TGTGCCTGGAGTAACAGGGAGAATCAGCCCCAGCATTTT.

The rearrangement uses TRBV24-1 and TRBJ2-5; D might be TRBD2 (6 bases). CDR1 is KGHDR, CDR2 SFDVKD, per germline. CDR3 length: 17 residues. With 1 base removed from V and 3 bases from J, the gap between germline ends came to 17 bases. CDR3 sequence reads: CATSDFRTETGEETQYF. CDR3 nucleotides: TGTGCCACCAGTGATTTCCGTACAGAAACGGGGGAAGAGACCCAGTACTTC.

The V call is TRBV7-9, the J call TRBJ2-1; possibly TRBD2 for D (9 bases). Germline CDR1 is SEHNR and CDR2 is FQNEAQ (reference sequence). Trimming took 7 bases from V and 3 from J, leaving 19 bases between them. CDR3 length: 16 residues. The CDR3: CASTQGASGIYNEQFF. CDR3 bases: TGTGCCAGCACCCAGGGGGCTAGCGGGATCTACAATGAGCAGTTCTTC.

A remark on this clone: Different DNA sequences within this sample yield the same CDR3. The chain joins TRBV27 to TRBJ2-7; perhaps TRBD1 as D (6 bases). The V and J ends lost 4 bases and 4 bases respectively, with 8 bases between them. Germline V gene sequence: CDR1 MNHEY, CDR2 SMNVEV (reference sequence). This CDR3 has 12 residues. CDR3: CASSYTGYEQYF. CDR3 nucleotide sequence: TGTGCCAGCAGTTATACAGGGTACGAGCAGTACTTC.

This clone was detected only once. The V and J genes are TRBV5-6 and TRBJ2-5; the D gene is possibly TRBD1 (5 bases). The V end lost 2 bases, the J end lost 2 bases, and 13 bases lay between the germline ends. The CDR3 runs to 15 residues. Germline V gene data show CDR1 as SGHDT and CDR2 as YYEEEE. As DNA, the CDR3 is TGTGCCAGCAGCTTTTCAGGGCAGCCACAAGAGACCCAGTACTTC. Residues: CASSFSGQPQETQYF.

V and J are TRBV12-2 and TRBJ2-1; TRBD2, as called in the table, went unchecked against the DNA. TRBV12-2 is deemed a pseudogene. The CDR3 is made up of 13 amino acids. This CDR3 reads CASPAAFHDEQFF. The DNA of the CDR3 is TGTGCAAGTCCGGCGGCGTTCCACGATGAGCAGTTCTTC.

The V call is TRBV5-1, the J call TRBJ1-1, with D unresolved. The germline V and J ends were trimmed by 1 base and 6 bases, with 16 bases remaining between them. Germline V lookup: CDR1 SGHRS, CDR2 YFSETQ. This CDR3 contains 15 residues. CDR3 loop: CASSLRAGGRAEAFF. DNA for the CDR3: TGCGCCAGCAGCTTGAGGGCAGGAGGGAGGGCTGAAGCTTTCTTT.

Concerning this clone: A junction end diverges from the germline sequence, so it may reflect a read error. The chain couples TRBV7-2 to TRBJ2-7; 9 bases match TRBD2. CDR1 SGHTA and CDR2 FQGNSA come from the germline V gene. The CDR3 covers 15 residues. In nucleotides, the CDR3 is TGTGCCAGCAGCCTAGCTAGCGGGAAAACCTACGAGCAGTACTTC. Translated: CASSLASGKTYEQYF.

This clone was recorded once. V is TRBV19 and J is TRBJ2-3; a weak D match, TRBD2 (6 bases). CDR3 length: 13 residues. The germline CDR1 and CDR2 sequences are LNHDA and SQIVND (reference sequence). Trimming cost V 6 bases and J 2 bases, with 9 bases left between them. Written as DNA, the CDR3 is TGTGCCAGTAGGGGACTGTCCACAGATACGCAGTATTTT. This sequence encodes CASRGLSTDTQYF.

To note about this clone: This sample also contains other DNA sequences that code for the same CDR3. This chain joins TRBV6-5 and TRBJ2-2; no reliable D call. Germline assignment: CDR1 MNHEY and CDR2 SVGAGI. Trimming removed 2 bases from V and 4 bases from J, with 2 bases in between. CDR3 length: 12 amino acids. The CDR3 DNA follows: TGTGCCAGCAGTTACCTCACCGGGGAGCTGTTTTTT. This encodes CASSYLTGELFF.

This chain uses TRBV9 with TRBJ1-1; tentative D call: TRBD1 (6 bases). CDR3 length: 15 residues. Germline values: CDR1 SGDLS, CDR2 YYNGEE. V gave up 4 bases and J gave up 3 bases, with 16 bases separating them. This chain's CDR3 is CASSPAGGPDTEAFF. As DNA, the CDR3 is TGTGCCAGCAGCCCCGCGGGGGGCCCTGACACTGAAGCTTTCTTT.

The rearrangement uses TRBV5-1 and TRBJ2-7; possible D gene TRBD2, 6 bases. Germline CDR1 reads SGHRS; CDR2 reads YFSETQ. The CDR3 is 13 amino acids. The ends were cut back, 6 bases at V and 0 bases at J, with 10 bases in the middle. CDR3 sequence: CASTSGSSYEQYF. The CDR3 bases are TGCGCCAGCACTTCCGGGAGCTCCTACGAGCAGTACTTC.

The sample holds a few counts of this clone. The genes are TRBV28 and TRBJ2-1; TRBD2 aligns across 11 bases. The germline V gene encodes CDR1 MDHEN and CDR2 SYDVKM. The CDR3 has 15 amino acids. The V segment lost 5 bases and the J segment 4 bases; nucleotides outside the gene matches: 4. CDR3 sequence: CASSKLAGAYNEQFF. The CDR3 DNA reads TGTGCCAGCAGTAAACTAGCGGGGGCGTACAATGAGCAGTTCTTC.

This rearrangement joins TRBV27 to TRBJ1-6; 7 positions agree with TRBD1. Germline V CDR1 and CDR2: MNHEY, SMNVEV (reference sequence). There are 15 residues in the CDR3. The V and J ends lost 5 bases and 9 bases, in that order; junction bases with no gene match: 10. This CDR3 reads CASSTQGEMGSPLHF. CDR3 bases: TGTGCCAGCAGTACGCAGGGGGAAATGGGTTCACCCCTCCACTTT.

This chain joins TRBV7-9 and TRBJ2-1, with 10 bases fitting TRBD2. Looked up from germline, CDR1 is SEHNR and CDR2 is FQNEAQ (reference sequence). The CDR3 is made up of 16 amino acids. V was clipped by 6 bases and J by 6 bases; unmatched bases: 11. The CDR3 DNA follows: TGTGCCAGCAGGCAAACTCTAGCGGGAGTTTCCAATGAGCAGTTCTTC. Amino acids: CASRQTLAGVSNEQFF.

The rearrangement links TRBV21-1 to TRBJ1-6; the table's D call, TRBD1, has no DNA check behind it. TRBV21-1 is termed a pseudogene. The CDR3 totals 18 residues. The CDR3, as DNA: TGTGCCAGCAGCAAGCCGGACACTTCTAGCTCCTATAATTCACCCCTCCACTTT. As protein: CASSKPDTSSSYNSPLHF.

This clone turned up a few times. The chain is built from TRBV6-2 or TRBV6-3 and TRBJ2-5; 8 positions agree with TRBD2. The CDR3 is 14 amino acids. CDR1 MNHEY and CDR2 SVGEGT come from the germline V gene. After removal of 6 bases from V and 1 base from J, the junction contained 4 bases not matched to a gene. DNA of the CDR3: TGTGCCAGCAGCGAAACTAGCGGCCAAGAGACCCAGTACTTC. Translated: CASSETSGQETQYF.

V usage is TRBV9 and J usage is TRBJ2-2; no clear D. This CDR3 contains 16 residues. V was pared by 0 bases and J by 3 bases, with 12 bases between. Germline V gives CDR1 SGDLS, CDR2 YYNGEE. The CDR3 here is CASSVATLDYTGELFF. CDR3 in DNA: TGTGCCAGCAGCGTAGCTACTTTAGATTACACCGGGGAGCTGTTTTTT.